The 22 T cell receptor beta chains below were found in one sample sequenced in a study of vaccination and CD4 T cells after COVID-19. Sequencing of the DNA from cultured CD4+ T cells was carried out with the Oncomine TCR Beta short-read assay. TCRdb itself ran the PCR reads through MiXCR, one entry per CDR3 protein. Of around 23,000 distinct CDR3 sequences in the sample, about 42% were seen once. As for time point: late sampling 161 to 241 days after vaccination in three convalescent patients. Described treatment: roughly ten-day PBMC culture with coronavirus spike peptide pools or control peptides (ViraFEST assay). Their specific antigens are unknown. The material sequenced was CD4+ T cells from blood, cultured in vitro, taken about 7 months after SARS-CoV-2 vaccination. These receptors all come from a human donor who had recovered from COVID-19.

V and J are TRBV10-3 and TRBJ2-1, with 7 bases lining up with TRBD1. The CDR3 has 14 residues. The germline V gene has CDR1 ENHRY and CDR2 SYGVKD. J lost 0 bases, V lost 8 bases, and 4 bases had no gene match. DNA of the CDR3: TGTGCCATCGACAGGGACAGCTCCTACAATGAGCAGTTCTTC. Its translation is CAIDRDSSYNEQFF.

This CDR3 is CSARLAGGPDTQYF. CDR3 sequence (DNA): TGCAGTGCTAGGCTAGCGGGAGGGCCAGATACGCAGTATTTT. The chain uses TRBV20-1 and TRBJ2-3, with 12 bases lining up with TRBD2. The CDR3 loop spans 14 amino acids. The V and J ends lost 3 bases and 4 bases, in that order; junction bases with no gene match: 2. The germline V gene encodes CDR1 DFQATT and CDR2 SNEGSKA (reference sequence).

The chain is built from TRBV20-1 and TRBJ2-7, with 7 bases fitting TRBD1. Germline CDR1 reads DFQATT; CDR2 reads SNEGSKA (reference sequence). The CDR3 covers 14 residues. Germline trimming cut 0 bases from V and 2 bases from J; bases unmatched to any gene: 4. CDR3 protein: CSARDGQGAYEQYF. The CDR3 nucleotides read TGCAGTGCTAGAGATGGGCAGGGGGCCTACGAGCAGTACTTC.

The chain uses TRBV7-9 and TRBJ2-3; 8 nucleotides line up with TRBD2. Trimming cost V 5 bases and J 3 bases; bases outside gene matches: 10. The germline V gene has CDR1 SEHNR and CDR2 FQNEAQ (reference sequence). The CDR3 spans 16 residues. This chain's CDR3 is CASSRGSGGPTDTQYF. CDR3 DNA sequence: TGTGCCAGCAGCCGCGGCTCGGGAGGGCCTACAGATACGCAGTATTTT.

The chain recombines TRBV20-1 with TRBJ2-1; TRBD2 matches 13 bases. Trimming at V came to 0 bases and at J to 12 bases, leaving 8 bases not matched to a gene. The CDR3 loop spans 15 amino acids. CDR1 is DFQATT, CDR2 SNEGSKA, per germline (reference sequence). This chain's CDR3 is CSARDRGLAGRGQFF. The CDR3 bases are TGCAGTGCTAGAGATAGGGGACTAGCGGGGAGAGGGCAGTTCTTC.

The V call is TRBV29-1, the J call TRBJ2-7, with 7 bases lining up with TRBD2. The V and J ends lost 8 bases and 3 bases, in that order; junction bases with no gene match: 7. There are 12 residues in the CDR3. Germline-derived CDR1 and CDR2 are SQVTM and ANQGSEA. The CDR3 region has the DNA TGCAGCTCTCGGGGGGAGTTCTACGAGCAGTACTTC. The encoded protein is CSSRGEFYEQYF.

Details on this clonotype: The junction shows a germline mismatch at one end, possibly a read error. The rearrangement links TRBV5-1 to TRBJ1-1, with 7 nucleotides matching TRBD1. Germline loops: CDR1 SGHRS, CDR2 YFSETQ. This CDR3 has 13 residues. The CDR3 protein is CASTLTGSGEAFF. In DNA form, the CDR3 reads TGCGCCAGCACCTTGACAGGGTCGGGTGAAGCTTTCTTT.

J is TRBJ2-7 and V is TRBV4-1; D perhaps matches TRBD1 (7 bases). V shed 11 bases and J shed 2 bases, with 13 bases lying between them. The CDR3 is 12 amino acids. CDR1 is MGHRA and CDR2 is YSYEKL in the germline V gene. The CDR3 loop is CAGGGSTYEQYF. In nucleotides, the CDR3 is TGCGCCGGAGGGGGCAGTACCTACGAGCAGTACTTC.

The rearrangement joins TRBV20-1 to TRBJ1-1, with 8 nucleotides matching TRBD1. Unmatched junction bases numbered 12, after V lost 3 bases and J lost 6 bases. Germline-derived CDR1 and CDR2 are DFQATT and SNEGSKA (reference sequence). This CDR3 is built from 15 residues. The chain's CDR3 is CSASQETGARAEAFF. In DNA, the CDR3 is TGCAGTGCTAGTCAAGAGACAGGGGCAAGGGCTGAAGCTTTCTTT.

In regard to this clonotype: A clone one base away is much larger, so this may be a read error. The chain recombines TRBV20-1 with TRBJ1-2; D not resolved. Germline CDR1 is DFQATT and CDR2 is SNEGSKA (reference sequence). CDR3 length: 12 amino acids. The CDR3 DNA follows: TGCGGTGCTAGTGTGGCTAACTATGGCTACACCTTC. This gives the protein CGASVANYGYTF.

The chain joins TRBV6-1 to TRBJ2-7; D is unresolved. Between the trimmed V and J ends, which lost 7 bases and 0 bases, there was a span of 13 bases. Germline lookup yields CDR1 MNHNS and CDR2 SASEGT. The CDR3 loop spans 14 amino acids. CDR3 sequence: CASKGTVVSYEQYF. The CDR3 DNA reads as TGTGCCAGCAAGGGAACAGTTGTCTCCTACGAGCAGTACTTC.

This chain links TRBV15 with TRBJ2-1; possibly TRBD1 or TRBD2 for D (5 bases each). Germline V gene lookup returns CDR1 LNHNV and CDR2 YYDKDF (reference sequence). The CDR3 is made up of 16 amino acids. The V and J ends lost 5 bases and 5 bases respectively, with 19 bases between them. CDR3: CATSGEITGANNEQFF. In DNA form, the CDR3 reads TGTGCCACCAGCGGCGAAATAACCGGGGCCAACAATGAGCAGTTCTTC.

This clonotype came up a few times. The CDR3 protein is CSARGAGGEYYGYTF. The CDR3 coding sequence is TGCAGTGCTAGGGGCGCCGGCGGGGAATACTATGGCTACACCTTC. The chain carries TRBV20-1 and TRBJ1-2; D gene ambiguous. The CDR3 extends over 15 amino acids. Germline CDR1 DFQATT, CDR2 SNEGSKA (reference sequence). V shed 3 bases and J shed 3 bases, with 17 bases lying between them.

The chain joins TRBV7-2 to TRBJ2-1; 11 nucleotides agree with TRBD2. Germline V gene sequence: CDR1 SGHTA, CDR2 FQGNSA. V dropped 6 bases and J dropped 9; count of bases not matched to a gene: 7. The CDR3 totals 14 residues. CDR3 sequence reads: CASRAGLAGIEQFF. For the CDR3, the DNA is TGTGCCAGCAGGGCCGGACTAGCGGGTATTGAGCAGTTCTTC.

The chain uses TRBV28 and TRBJ1-5, with TRBD1 matching over 8 bases. Germline V gene lookup returns CDR1 MDHEN and CDR2 SYDVKM. The trim removed 8 bases at V and 3 bases at J, leaving 15 bases unmatched. The length of the CDR3 is 17 residues. CDR3 in DNA: TGTGCCAGCCTAGGAGGGGGGACAGGCACAGTCAATCAGCCCCAGCATTTT. It codes for CASLGGGTGTVNQPQHF.

The chain joins TRBV20-1 to TRBJ1-2; D is ambiguous. V was pared by 6 bases and J by 4 bases, with 12 bases between. The V gene's germline CDR1 is DFQATT and CDR2 SNEGSKA (reference sequence). The CDR3 loop spans 12 amino acids. CDR3 protein: CSASSESYGYTF. The CDR3 coding sequence is TGCAGTGCCAGCAGTGAAAGCTATGGCTACACCTTC.

V and J are TRBV28 and TRBJ2-5, with 9 positions matching TRBD1. V shed 5 bases, J shed 6 bases, and the junction held 13 bases outside the gene matches. Germline V gene data show CDR1 as MDHEN and CDR2 as SYDVKM. This CDR3 has 16 amino acids. The DNA for the CDR3 is TGTGCCAGCAGTGAATTCTCCCGAGACAGGGGGAAGACCCAGTACTTC. It specifies CASSEFSRDRGKTQYF.

The V and J genes are TRBV7-3 and TRBJ2-1, with 12 bases matching TRBD1. Germline loops: CDR1 SGHTA, CDR2 FQGTGA. V shed 5 bases, J shed 6 bases, and the junction held 8 bases outside the gene matches. This CDR3 is built from 16 residues. The CDR3 bases are TGTGCCAGCAGCGCTTGGACGGGACAGGGGGCCAATGAGCAGTTCTTC. It yields the protein CASSAWTGQGANEQFF.

This clonotype showed up just a few times. The genes are TRBV7-3 and TRBJ2-2, with 9 bases identical to TRBD1. This CDR3 comprises 16 residues. The ends lost 3 bases at V and 7 bases at J; junction bases unmatched: 9. CDR1 and CDR2 (germline): SGHTA, FQGTGA. The CDR3 coding sequence is TGTGCCAGCAGCTTGACACAGGGGGCGCTTGGCGGGGAGCTGTTTTTT. Encoded protein: CASSLTQGALGGELFF.

This clonotype was detected a few times. This chain links TRBV20-1 with TRBJ2-1; TRBD2 might be the D (6 bases). CDR3 length: 14 residues. The V and J ends lost 5 bases and 2 bases respectively, with 13 bases between them. CDR1 DFQATT and CDR2 SNEGSKA come from the germline V gene (reference sequence). CDR3 loop: CSASPGATYNEQFF. Written as DNA, the CDR3 is TGCAGTGCTTCCCCGGGAGCCACCTACAATGAGCAGTTCTTC.

The rearrangement links TRBV20-1 to TRBJ1-5; no reliable D call. V gave up 5 bases and J gave up 0 bases, with 11 bases separating them. Germline values: CDR1 DFQATT, CDR2 SNEGSKA (reference sequence). This CDR3 comprises 14 residues. DNA for the CDR3: TGCAGTGCTTACAGCGACTATAGCAATCAGCCCCAGCATTTT. Encoded protein: CSAYSDYSNQPQHF.

The sample holds a few counts of this clonotype. This sequence joins TRBV20-1 and TRBJ2-6, with D possibly being TRBD2 (5 bases). The CDR3 spans 15 residues. Looked up from germline, CDR1 is DFQATT and CDR2 is SNEGSKA (reference sequence). V lost 5 bases and J 0 bases, leaving 11 bases between the germline ends. The CDR3 loop is CSAQDWSSGANVLTF. The CDR3 region has the DNA TGCAGTGCTCAGGACTGGAGCTCTGGGGCCAACGTCCTGACTTTC.